The clone carrying this T cell receptor beta chain was detected many times. Its antigen is unidentified. These data are taken from a study of Graves' ophthalmopathy and Graves' hyperthyroidism. Study-wide points: Among expanded thyroid clonotypes above 0.001 frequency, most also occurred in blood. The model predicted progression of ophthalmopathy with a sensitivity of about 70%, and its specificity was 72.22%. Classification of ophthalmopathy versus stable hyperthyroidism by a 13-signature model yielded roughly 86% sensitivity and just under 84% specificity.

The length of the CDR3 is 12 residues. V was clipped by 2 bases and J by 5 bases, with 7 bases between them. Germline V lookup: CDR1 MNHEY, CDR2 SVGAGI. Having ophthalmopathy, the donors showed moderate-to-severe activity, CAS ≥3 and NOSPECS ≥4, with disease lasting under 3 months. Investigators amplified TCR beta CDR3 regions from RNA transcripts. The first round was an RT-PCR with HTBI primers, and the second round was a multiplex PCR. TCRdb reanalysed the multiplex PCR reads using MiXCR and keeps one entry per CDR3 protein. Here the sample spans approximately 480,000 distinct CDR3 sequences, approximately 15% being singletons.

This chain uses TRBV6-5 with TRBJ2-7; D is unresolved. Sequencing was performed on blood. The clonotype was recovered from a woman aged 25-40 years with Graves' ophthalmopathy. CDR3 sequence (DNA): TGTGCCAGCAGTTACGAAGGAGACGAGCAGTACTTC. Translated: CASSYEGDEQYF.